This T cell receptor (beta chain) is from a study of T cells after yellow fever vaccination. Background on the study: Any fraction with a low cell number was prepared using SMART-Seq v4 Ultra Low Input. General study results and limits: Primary-vaccination clones mostly resurfaced post-booster (nearly 97% CD4, roughly 87% CD8).

A few counts support this clonotype. Its antigen is still unknown. A 5'RACE template-switching step, the method used to make TCR cDNA, added a universal primer site and UMIs. TCRdb processed the 5' RACE reads anew with MiXCR; each CDR3 protein has one entry. Of around 550,000 distinct CDR3 sequences in the sample, about a fifth are singletons; the top ten hold roughly 13%. The sample here was PBMCs, taken 15 days after the yellow fever booster vaccination. This clonotype was sampled from a man between 25 and 39 years old who received the YFV17D yellow fever vaccine.

In nucleotides, the CDR3 is TGCGCCAGCAGCCAGGGACTAGCGGGAGTTAAAATCGGGGAGCTGTTTTTT. Residues: CASSQGLAGVKIGELFF. The chain couples TRBV5-1 to TRBJ2-2; TRBD2 aligns across 14 bases. The CDR3 is made up of 17 amino acids. Germline V gives CDR1 SGHRS, CDR2 YFSETQ. V shed 4 bases and J 7 bases; nucleotides not matched to a gene: 9.